This T cell receptor (beta chain) was sequenced for a study of T-cell memory formation after mild COVID-19. Study results and caveats: Contracting CD4+ clones were located mainly in CM and EM, and CD8+ clones in EMRA.

From the 5' RACE reads, TCRdb called clonotypes with MiXCR, one entry per CDR3 protein. Among about 180,000 distinct CDR3 sequences listed, 16% were seen once. In its sample, this clonotype was seen many times. The antigen remains undetermined. This clonotype was sampled from an adult woman who had mild COVID-19 (a few samples of this study predate the infection). Cell type and time point are not known. Sample: PBMCs or a T cell subset sorted from them (not recorded which).

The CDR3 spells CASSLGQVGSTDTQYF. The CDR3, as DNA: TGCGCCAGCAGCTTGGGGCAGGTGGGAAGCACAGATACGCAGTATTTT. The V gene is TRBV5-1, the J gene TRBJ2-3; D uncertain. Germline values: CDR1 SGHRS, CDR2 YFSETQ. This CDR3 has 16 residues. Between the trimmed V and J ends, which lost 0 bases and 0 bases, there was a span of 11 bases.